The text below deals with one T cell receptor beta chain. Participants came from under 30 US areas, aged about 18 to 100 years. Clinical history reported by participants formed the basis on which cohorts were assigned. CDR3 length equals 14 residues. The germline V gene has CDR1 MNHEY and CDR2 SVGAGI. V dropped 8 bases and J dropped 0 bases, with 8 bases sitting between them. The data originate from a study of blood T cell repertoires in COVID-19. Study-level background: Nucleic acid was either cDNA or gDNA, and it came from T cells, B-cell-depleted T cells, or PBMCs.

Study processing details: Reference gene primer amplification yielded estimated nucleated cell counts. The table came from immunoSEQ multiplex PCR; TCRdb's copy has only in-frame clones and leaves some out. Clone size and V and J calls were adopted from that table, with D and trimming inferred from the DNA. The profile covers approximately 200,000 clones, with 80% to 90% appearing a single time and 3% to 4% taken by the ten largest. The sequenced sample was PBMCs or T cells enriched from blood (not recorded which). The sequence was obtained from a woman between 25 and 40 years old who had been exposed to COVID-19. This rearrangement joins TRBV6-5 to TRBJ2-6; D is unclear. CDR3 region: CASAVSSGANVLTF. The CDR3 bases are TGTGCCAGCGCCGTGAGCTCTGGGGCCAACGTCCTGACTTTC.